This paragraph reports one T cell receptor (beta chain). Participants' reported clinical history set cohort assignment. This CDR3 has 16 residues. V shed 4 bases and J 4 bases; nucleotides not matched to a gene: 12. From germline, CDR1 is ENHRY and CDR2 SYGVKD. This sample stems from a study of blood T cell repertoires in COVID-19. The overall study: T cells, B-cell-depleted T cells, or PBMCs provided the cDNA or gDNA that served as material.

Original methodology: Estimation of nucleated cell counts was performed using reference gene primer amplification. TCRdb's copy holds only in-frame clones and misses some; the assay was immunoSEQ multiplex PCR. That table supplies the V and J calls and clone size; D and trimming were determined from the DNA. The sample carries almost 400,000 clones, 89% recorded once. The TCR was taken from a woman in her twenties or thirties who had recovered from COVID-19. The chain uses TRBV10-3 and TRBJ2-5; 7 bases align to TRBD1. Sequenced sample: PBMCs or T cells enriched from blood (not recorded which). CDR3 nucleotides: TGTGCCATCAGTGCCCCAACAGGGGTGGGTGGAGAGACCCAGTACTTC. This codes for CAISAPTGVGGETQYF.